The next 27 T cell receptor beta chains were all read from a single sample in a study of response to subunit inactivated influenza vaccine (dated by TCRdb to between 2018 and 2020). The sample's time point label is to be understood as: approximately 47 days after influenza vaccine administration. Libraries were built with RT-PCR. The listed sequencing device is Illumina HiSeq 2500. TCRdb applied fastp at Q25 and MiXCR to the public reads, then kept only in-frame beta chains. Every CDR3 protein is listed once, alongside the most common genes and DNA of its rows. The sample table lists over 400,000 distinct CDR3 sequences, approximately 12% of them with a count of one. Of the sample, under 15% falls within the top ten clones. Sequencing used PBMCs from blood, obtained 35 to 45 days after vaccination. These receptors originate from a man aged 45-65 years who received an inactivated influenza vaccine. Donor details come from another sample of the same person, matched by shared clones.

This clonotype was counted a few times. This chain uses TRBV18 with TRBJ2-3; D assignment may be TRBD1 or TRBD2 (5 bases each). The CDR3 contains 15 residues. The germline CDR1 and CDR2 sequences are KGHSH and LQKENI. Trimming removed 0 bases at V and 1 base at J, with 8 bases between. The CDR3 region has the DNA TGTGCCAGCTCACCACCGCTGGGGGGCACAGATACGCAGTATTTT. Protein sequence: CASSPPLGGTDTQYF.

The chain is built from TRBV7-9 and TRBJ1-4; 7 nucleotides align to TRBD1. The J segment lost 4 bases and the V segment lost 5 bases, leaving 7 bases of the junction unmatched. The CDR3 has 15 residues. Germline V gives CDR1 SEHNR, CDR2 FQNEAQ (reference sequence). The CDR3 DNA reads TGTGCCAGCAGCCTTGGGACAGTAGTTAATGAAAAACTGTTTTTT. It codes for CASSLGTVVNEKLFF.

This clonotype was picked up a small number of times. The chain couples TRBV4-2 to TRBJ2-7; TRBD1 agrees at 8 bases. The CDR3 runs to 18 residues. The germline CDR1 and CDR2 sequences are LGHNA and YNFKEQ. The junction had 14 bases not matched to a gene; V was cut back by 4 bases and J by 0 bases. This chain's CDR3 is CASSRLGQAGPSSYEQYF. The CDR3 DNA reads as TGTGCCAGCAGCCGATTGGGACAGGCCGGTCCGAGCTCCTACGAGCAGTACTTC.

A few counts support this clonotype. V gene TRBV18 combines with J gene TRBJ2-1, with D tentatively TRBD1 or TRBD2 (5 bases each). Germline V gene data show CDR1 as KGHSH and CDR2 as LQKENI. Between the trimmed V and J ends, which lost 0 bases and 4 bases, there was a span of 16 bases. CDR3 size: 17 residues. The CDR3 nucleotides read TGTGCCAGCTCACCACCCCAGGGTAGTTGGGGGTACAATGAGCAGTTCTTC. It is translated as CASSPPQGSWGYNEQFF.

In this sample, this clonotype turned up many times. The gene calls are TRBV6-1 and TRBJ2-2; 11 nucleotides align to TRBD2. V was clipped by 6 bases and J by 4 bases; unmatched bases: 4. The CDR3 runs 15 residues. Germline V lookup: CDR1 MNHNS, CDR2 SASEGT. DNA of the CDR3: TGTGCCAGCAGCAGACTAGCGGGACTCACCGGGGAGCTGTTTTTT. This sequence encodes CASSRLAGLTGELFF.

The V gene is TRBV7-2, the J gene TRBJ2-7, with D maybe TRBD2 (6 bases). Per germline, CDR1 SGHTA and CDR2 FQGNSA. The CDR3 has 16 residues. The V and J ends lost 5 bases and 2 bases respectively, with 19 bases between them. The CDR3: CASSPMGGLNTYEQYF. Written as DNA, the CDR3 is TGTGCCAGCAGCCCGATGGGAGGACTAAACACCTACGAGCAGTACTTC. Combining the CDR3 with reference TRBV7-2 and TRBJ2-7 gives the whole variable domain GAGVSQSPSNKVTEKGKDVELRCDPISGHTALYWYRQSLGQGLEFLIYFQGNSAPDKSGLPSDRFSAERTGGSVSTLTIQRTQQEDSAVYLCASSPMGGLNTYEQYFGPGTRLTVT.

This clonotype was seen a few times. This chain uses TRBV4-2 with TRBJ2-1; D gene ambiguous. Germline-derived CDR1 and CDR2 are LGHNA and YNFKEQ. Deletions cut 3 bases from V and 6 bases from J, with 12 bases between. The CDR3 extends over 14 amino acids. The CDR3 sequence is CASSQGDTFNEQFF. The CDR3 DNA follows: TGTGCCAGCAGCCAGGGTGACACCTTCAATGAGCAGTTCTTC.

The chain recombines TRBV5-1 with TRBJ2-1; possibly TRBD1 or TRBD2 for D (6 bases each). With 4 bases removed from V and 5 bases from J, the gap between germline ends came to 10 bases. The CDR3 length is 13 residues. Germline CDR1 SGHRS, CDR2 YFSETQ. CDR3 region: CASSGGHNNEQFF. DNA of the CDR3: TGCGCCAGCAGCGGGGGGCATAACAATGAGCAGTTCTTC.

This clonotype was recorded many times. This chain connects TRBV28 to TRBJ1-1, with D possibly TRBD1 on 6 matching bases. The CDR3 is made up of 16 amino acids. Germline V gene sequence: CDR1 MDHEN, CDR2 SYDVKM. V was cut by 0 bases and J by 9 bases, with 20 bases left in between. In DNA form, the CDR3 reads TGTGCCAGCAGTTTATGGGGCAGGGGAGGTAAAGGCCAAGCTTTCTTT. This translates into CASSLWGRGGKGQAFF.

This clonotype occurred a few times. The gene calls are TRBV20-1 and TRBJ1-6, with 11 nucleotides matching TRBD1. Germline CDR1 and CDR2: DFQATT and SNEGSKA (reference sequence). The CDR3 consists of 17 residues. Trimming removed 2 bases from V and 2 bases from J; junction bases left unmatched: 5. The CDR3 DNA is TGCAGTGCTAGAAGGACAGGGGGCTTGACCTATAATTCACCCCTCCACTTT. Translation gives CSARRTGGLTYNSPLHF.

The chain carries TRBV5-1 and TRBJ1-2, with D maybe TRBD1 (5 bases). Germline CDR1 SGHRS, CDR2 YFSETQ. This CDR3 spans 16 amino acids. V was cut by 4 bases and J by 5 bases, with 21 bases left in between. For the CDR3, the DNA is TGCGCCAGCAGCCCAATCTCAGGGCAGGTTTCGTATGGCTACACCTTC. Residues: CASSPISGQVSYGYTF.

The rearrangement links TRBV29-1 to TRBJ2-7, with D perhaps TRBD2 (6 bases). The V end was cut by 6 bases, the J end by 6 bases, with 18 bases between. Germline CDR1 and CDR2: SQVTM and ANQGSEA. The length of the CDR3 is 13 residues. CDR3 coding DNA: TGCAGCGTCGAGGGGACCGGGGGATCCGAGCAGTACTTC. This translates into CSVEGTGGSEQYF.

This chain links TRBV12-3 or TRBV12-4 with TRBJ2-5; 7 nucleotides align to TRBD1. Germline trimming cut 5 bases from V and 5 bases from J; bases unmatched to any gene: 5. This CDR3 has 13 amino acids. For the CDR3, the DNA is TGTGCCAGCAGTGACAGGGAAGGCGAGACCCAGTACTTC. It encodes CASSDREGETQYF.

The chain combines TRBV5-1 with TRBJ1-1; 7 nucleotides agree with TRBD1. The CDR3 has 16 residues. CDR1 is SGHRS, CDR2 YFSETQ, per germline. V was clipped by 0 bases and J by 5 bases; unmatched bases: 10. CDR3 nucleotides: TGCGCCAGCAGCTTGGTACAGGGGACGCGAGGTACTGAAGCTTTCTTT. It specifies CASSLVQGTRGTEAFF.

The genes are TRBV23-1 and TRBJ2-7; D may be TRBD1 (8 bases). TRBV23-1 is an ORF for which the function is uncertain. V was clipped by 3 bases and J by 6 bases, with 21 bases between them. There are 16 residues in the CDR3. CDR3 bases: TGCGCCAGCAGTCAGACCGGACAGGGAGGGATATGCGAGCAGTACTTC. Translation gives CASSQTGQGGICEQYF.

CDR3 sequence reads: CASSLGGGQGSNQPQHF. The CDR3 bases are TGTGCCAGCAGCTTAGGGGGAGGTCAGGGGTCTAATCAGCCCCAGCATTTT. The chain uses TRBV7-2 and TRBJ1-5, with D possibly being TRBD1 (6 bases). The CDR3 runs 17 residues. Trimming cost V 1 base and J 4 bases, with 17 bases left between them. CDR1 is SGHTA and CDR2 is FQGNSA in the germline V gene.

The chain recombines TRBV5-1 with TRBJ2-2; no reliable D call. The CDR3 runs 16 residues. Trimming removed 4 bases at V and 4 bases at J, with 17 bases between. Germline lookup yields CDR1 SGHRS and CDR2 YFSETQ. CDR3 bases: TGCGCCAGCAGCCCGGCGGTCGGGTCGGGCACCGGGGAGCTGTTTTTT. Translated: CASSPAVGSGTGELFF. Combining the CDR3 with reference TRBV5-1 and TRBJ2-2 gives the whole variable domain KAGVTQTPRYLIKTRGQQVTLSCSPISGHRSVSWYQQTPGQGLQFLFEYFSETQRNKGNFPGRFSGRQFSNSRSEMNVSTLELGDSALYLCASSPAVGSGTGELFFGEGSRLTVL.

This chain connects TRBV28 to TRBJ2-1, with no clear D. This CDR3 has 15 residues. V was pared by 4 bases and J by 5 bases, with 15 bases between. Germline CDR1 is MDHEN and CDR2 is SYDVKM. CDR3 DNA sequence: TGTGCCAGCAGTTCCCCGGTCAGGCGGAACAATGAGCAGTTCTTC. Encoded protein: CASSSPVRRNNEQFF.

This sequence joins TRBV30 and TRBJ2-7; TRBD1 matches at 10 bases. This CDR3 comprises 15 residues. Germline V gene lookup returns CDR1 GTSNPN and CDR2 SVGIG (reference sequence). With 2 bases clipped from V and 3 bases from J, the junction kept 7 bases outside the gene matches. CDR3: CAWSKKRTGGYEQYF. CDR3 bases: TGTGCCTGGAGTAAAAAAAGGACAGGGGGCTACGAGCAGTACTTC.

This clonotype was seen more than once but under ten times. The chain joins TRBV20-1 to TRBJ2-2; 11 bases map to TRBD2. This CDR3 is built from 16 residues. Germline trimming cut 1 base from V and 5 bases from J; bases unmatched to any gene: 6. In germline, CDR1 is DFQATT, CDR2 SNEGSKA (reference sequence). CDR3 amino acids: CSARGTSGSRTGELFF. The CDR3, as DNA: TGCAGTGCTAGAGGAACTAGCGGGAGTAGGACCGGGGAGCTGTTTTTT.

This clonotype showed up just a few times. V and J are TRBV25-1 and TRBJ2-3; D is possibly TRBD1 (6 bases). The V gene's germline CDR1 is MGHDK and CDR2 SYGVNS. This CDR3 has 15 amino acids. The ends were cut back, 8 bases at V and 4 bases at J, with 19 bases in the middle. The CDR3 nucleotides are TGTGCCAGCCGTAGAACAGGGACGGAGGCAGATACGCAGTATTTT. Protein: CASRRTGTEADTQYF.

This clonotype was seen repeatedly, ten times or more. The chain carries TRBV6-1 and TRBJ1-2; no clear D. The V gene's germline CDR1 is MNHNS and CDR2 SASEGT. The CDR3 covers 13 residues. Trimming removed 8 bases at V and 4 bases at J, with 14 bases between. In nucleotides, the CDR3 is TGTGCCAGCTCACAAAGTGGCGGCTATGGCTACACCTTC. The encoded protein is CASSQSGGYGYTF.

V gene TRBV20-1 combines with J gene TRBJ1-6; possibly TRBD1 for D (5 bases). With 6 bases removed from V and 5 bases from J, the gap between germline ends came to 17 bases. CDR3 length: 15 residues. The V gene's germline CDR1 is DFQATT and CDR2 SNEGSKA (reference sequence). This CDR3 reads CSANGLKGNNSPLHF. The DNA for the CDR3 is TGCAGTGCCAACGGGCTGAAGGGGAATAATTCACCCCTCCACTTT.

This clonotype was counted between two and nine times. The V and J genes are TRBV6-2 or TRBV6-3 and TRBJ1-2; 7 bases are a match to TRBD1. CDR3 size: 15 residues. V shed 7 bases and J 5 bases; nucleotides not matched to a gene: 13. Germline lookup yields CDR1 MNHEY and CDR2 SVGEGT. CDR3 protein: CASILDRAVVYGYTF. The CDR3, as DNA: TGTGCCAGCATCCTCGACAGGGCCGTCGTATATGGCTACACCTTC.

This clonotype was counted at least ten times. The V gene is TRBV24-1, the J gene TRBJ2-7; the D gene could be TRBD1 or TRBD2 (6 bases each). Germline CDR1 reads KGHDR; CDR2 reads SFDVKD. This CDR3 is 13 amino acids long. The V gene lost 4 bases and the J gene lost 4 bases, with 10 bases spanning the gap. The chain's CDR3 is CATSEGGTYEQYF. The CDR3 nucleotides read TGTGCCACCAGTGAGGGGGGCACTTACGAGCAGTACTTC.

The chain employs TRBV7-9 and TRBJ1-2, with TRBD1 matching over 11 bases. Germline-derived CDR1 and CDR2 are SEHNR and FQNEAQ (reference sequence). The CDR3 covers 14 residues. With 5 bases clipped from V and 9 bases from J, the junction kept 8 bases outside the gene matches. The CDR3 spells CASSGGQGDYSYTF. The CDR3 bases are TGTGCCAGCAGCGGGGGACAGGGGGATTATAGCTACACCTTC.

The table lists this clonotype with a few counts. The chain is built from TRBV9 and TRBJ1-2, with TRBD1 matching over 9 bases. CDR1 is SGDLS and CDR2 is YYNGEE in the germline V gene. CDR3 length equals 16 residues. V gave up 3 bases and J gave up 3 bases; unmatched junction bases: 9. The DNA for the CDR3 is TGTGCCAGCAGCGGAACCGGGACAGGGTTTCACTATGGCTACACCTTC. It specifies CASSGTGTGFHYGYTF.